Listed here are 28 T cell receptor beta chains from one sample, sequenced in a study of blood T cells in healthy people across ages. A second PCR of roughly 7 to 11 cycles used a sample-barcoded 5' primer and a J-beta primer mix. TCRdb reanalysed the 5' RACE reads using MiXCR and keeps one entry per CDR3 protein. The data contain around 620,000 distinct CDR3 sequences, 27% of them singletons. The material sequenced was blood. These receptors were taken from a woman aged 70-85 years in good health.

This sequence joins TRBV6-5 and TRBJ2-5; TRBD1 matches 8 bases. With the DNA end fitting TRBJ2-7 better, the J assignment may be wrong. From germline, CDR1 is MNHEY and CDR2 SVGAGI. This CDR3 region has 16 residues. The CDR3 nucleotides read TGTGCCAGCAGTTACTTTGCGCAGGGGGCCTCCTACGAGCAGTACTTC. This encodes CASSYFAQGASYEQYF.

This clonotype was detected a few times. The rearrangement uses TRBV29-1 and TRBJ1-1, with D maybe TRBD1 (6 bases). Trimming took 7 bases from V and 6 from J, leaving 27 bases between them. CDR1 and CDR2 (germline): SQVTM, ANQGSEA. The length of the CDR3 is 16 residues. The CDR3 region has the DNA TGCAGCGCTTCCACGGGGGGGCGCGTCCTCGGGTCTGAAGCTTTCTTT. Its translation: CSASTGGRVLGSEAFF. The variable domain in full, completed from reference TRBV29-1 and TRBJ1-1, reads SAVISQKPSRDICQRGTSLTIQCQVDSQVTMMFWYRQQPGQSLTLIATANQGSEATYESGFVIDKFPISRPNLTFSTLTVSNMSPEDSSIYLCSASTGGRVLGSEAFFGQGTRLTVV.

The chain joins TRBV10-3 to TRBJ2-7; tentative D call: TRBD2 (6 bases). Trimming took 2 bases from V and 5 from J, leaving 10 bases between them. The CDR3 loop spans 13 amino acids. Germline CDR1 and CDR2: ENHRY and SYGVKD. The CDR3 loop reads CAISEVRGDEQYF. The DNA for the CDR3 is TGTGCCATCAGTGAGGTGCGGGGCGACGAGCAGTACTTC.

This clonotype was detected a few times. At one of its ends the junction is not consistent with the germline gene, which may arise from a read error. The CDR3 DNA reads as TGTGCCGGCAGCCAAGCAGGGGGACACGAGCAGTACTTC. This codes for CAGSQAGGHEQYF. The chain uses TRBV3-1 and TRBJ2-7; TRBD1 aligns across 7 bases. CDR3 length equals 13 residues. Germline CDR1 LGHDT, CDR2 YNNKEL (reference sequence).

The chain joins TRBV14 to TRBJ2-7, with 13 bases matching TRBD2. The J call may be in error: the DNA end matches TRBJ2-1 better. CDR3 length: 14 residues. The germline V gene has CDR1 SGHDN and CDR2 FVKESK. CDR3 protein: CASSSGLAGPEQFF. The CDR3 nucleotides read TGTGCCAGCAGTTCGGGACTAGCGGGACCTGAGCAGTTCTTC.

This clonotype was detected only a few times. V and J are TRBV2 and TRBJ1-5; 7 nucleotides line up with TRBD1. The CDR3 is made up of 12 amino acids. After removal of 8 bases from V and 7 bases from J, the junction contained 5 bases not matched to a gene. Germline values: CDR1 SNHLY, CDR2 FYNNEI. CDR3: CASGRGRQPQHF. DNA of the CDR3: TGTGCCAGCGGCAGGGGGAGGCAGCCCCAGCATTTT. The full variable domain, its missing parts supplied by reference TRBV2 and TRBJ1-5, is EPEVTQTPSHQVTQMGQEVILRCVPISNHLYFYWYRQILGQKVEFLVSFYNNEISEKSEIFDDQFSVERPDGSNFTLKIRSTKLEDSAMYFCASGRGRQPQHFGDGTRLSIL.

As to this clonotype: At one of its ends the junction is not consistent with the germline gene, which may arise from a read error. The CDR3 region is CASSAGAKGSF. The CDR3 coding sequence is TGTGCCAGCAGCGCTGGTGCCAAGGGGAGCTTC. The chain joins TRBV7-8 to TRBJ2-5, with D perhaps given as TRBD1 or TRBD2 (5 bases each). The CDR3 totals 11 residues. Germline values: CDR1 SGHVS, CDR2 FQNEAQ.

This clonotype has just a few counts. The genes are TRBV20-1 and TRBJ2-7; 11 bases are shared with TRBD1. Looked up from germline, CDR1 is DFQATT and CDR2 is SNEGSKA (reference sequence). Germline trimming cut 5 bases from V and 5 bases from J; bases unmatched to any gene: 5. The CDR3 has 13 amino acids. CDR3 protein: CSAQDRGLDEQYF. CDR3 bases: TGCAGTGCTCAGGACAGGGGGCTTGACGAGCAGTACTTC.

The rearrangement links TRBV12-3 or TRBV12-4 to TRBJ1-2, with TRBD1 matching 9 bases. This CDR3 is 15 amino acids long. V shed 5 bases and J 4 bases; nucleotides not matched to a gene: 8. The CDR3 region has the DNA TGTGCCAGCAGTACCGACAGGGGGTGGGGCTATGGCTACACCTTC. This translates into CASSTDRGWGYGYTF.

There are a few counts of this clonotype. The chain employs TRBV6-1 and TRBJ2-5; D is tentatively TRBD1 or TRBD2 (5 bases each). V was trimmed by 1 base and J by 3 bases, leaving 12 bases between them. The CDR3 totals 15 residues. Germline loops: CDR1 MNHNS, CDR2 SASEGT. The CDR3 loop is CASSEVRGDEETQYF. The CDR3 DNA follows: TGTGCCAGCAGTGAAGTAAGAGGGGACGAAGAGACCCAGTACTTC.

Worth noting for this clonotype: The conserved final phenylalanine or tryptophan is absent from the CDR3, which likely points to a read error. This sequence joins TRBV20-1 and TRBJ2-1, with D possibly matching TRBD2 (6 bases). The CDR3 is made up of 13 amino acids. V was clipped by 0 bases and J by 12 bases, with 15 bases between them. Germline values: CDR1 DFQATT, CDR2 SNEGSKA (reference sequence). CDR3 sequence: CSARERPGGWQFL. The CDR3 nucleotides are TGCAGTGCTAGAGAACGCCCAGGAGGGTGGCAGTTCCTC.

This clonotype showed up just a few times. The chain employs TRBV25-1 and TRBJ1-4, with D maybe TRBD1 (5 bases). The germline V gene has CDR1 MGHDK and CDR2 SYGVNS. This CDR3 is 15 amino acids long. The V gene lost 6 bases and the J gene lost 0 bases, with 11 bases spanning the gap. CDR3 region: CASRVDSATNEKLFF. DNA for the CDR3: TGTGCCAGCAGGGTCGACAGCGCAACTAATGAAAAACTGTTTTTT.

The chain has TRBV6-5 and TRBJ2-7; TRBD1 is a possible D gene (5 bases). Germline values: CDR1 MNHEY, CDR2 SVGAGI. The CDR3 runs to 13 residues. Trimming pared 2 bases from V and 0 bases from J, leaving 5 bases between. The CDR3 reads CASSYGASYEQYF. Written as DNA, the CDR3 is TGTGCCAGCAGTTACGGGGCCTCCTACGAGCAGTACTTC.

Comments on this clonotype: The conserved final phenylalanine or tryptophan is absent from the CDR3, which likely points to a read error. V and J are TRBV27 and TRBJ2-5, with TRBD2 identical over 7 bases. Germline V gives CDR1 MNHEY, CDR2 SMNVEV (reference sequence). The CDR3 sequence is 12 residues long. Germline trimming cut 7 bases from V and 8 bases from J; bases unmatched to any gene: 7. DNA of the CDR3: TGTGCCAGCAACCGAGCGGGGCCTACCCAGTACCTC. It translates to CASNRAGPTQYL.

This clonotype was seen ten or more times. This rearrangement joins TRBV20-1 to TRBJ1-6; D gene uncertain. The CDR3 has 15 residues. Germline CDR1 and CDR2: DFQATT and SNEGSKA (reference sequence). V lost 0 bases and J 6 bases, leaving 12 bases between the germline ends. This CDR3 is CSARDKGRLNSPLHF. Here the CDR3 DNA reads TGCAGTGCTAGAGATAAGGGCAGGCTTAATTCACCCCTCCACTTT.

The V and J genes are TRBV4-2 and TRBJ1-5; 9 bases are shared with TRBD1. Trimming removed 7 bases from V and 7 bases from J; junction bases left unmatched: 8. The germline V gene encodes CDR1 LGHNA and CDR2 YNFKEQ. This CDR3 spans 14 amino acids. CDR3 residues: CASNLTGGNQPQHF. The CDR3 nucleotides read TGTGCCAGCAACCTGACAGGGGGGAACCAGCCCCAGCATTTT.

This clonotype has just a few counts. The gene calls are TRBV7-2 and TRBJ2-5, with no clear D. The J call may be wrong; the DNA end is better matched by TRBJ2-7. The V gene's germline CDR1 is SGHTA and CDR2 FQGNSA. This CDR3 has 14 amino acids. The CDR3 DNA is TGTGCCAGCAGCTCTCGACATGCGTCCTACGAGCAGTACTTC. Translating it yields CASSSRHASYEQYF.

The chain employs TRBV7-2 and TRBJ1-4; unclear D gene. CDR1 and CDR2 (germline): SGHTA, FQGNSA. This CDR3 is built from 15 residues. Trimming pared 0 bases from V and 7 bases from J, leaving 12 bases between. As DNA, the CDR3 is TGTGCCAGCAGCTTAGCAGTGGGAGCGGGTGAAAAACTGTTTTTT. This encodes CASSLAVGAGEKLFF.

This clonotype was counted between two and nine times. The J gene is TRBJ1-1, the V gene TRBV6-6; TRBD1 is a possible D gene (6 bases). The CDR3 has 14 amino acids. V lost 8 bases and J 3 bases, leaving 16 bases between the germline ends. Per germline, CDR1 MNHNY and CDR2 SVGAGI (reference sequence). CDR3 in amino acids: CASSPRGPDTEAFF. As DNA, the CDR3 is TGTGCCAGCTCCCCCCGGGGGCCGGACACTGAAGCTTTCTTT.

The V call is TRBV18, the J call TRBJ2-5; D could derive from TRBD1 or TRBD2 (5 bases each). The J call is in doubt because the DNA end fits TRBJ2-1 better. The germline gives CDR1 KGHSH, CDR2 LQKENI. CDR3 length equals 13 residues. CDR3 DNA sequence: TGTGCCAGCTGCGAAGCCGGGGCAAGAGAGCAGTTCTTC. As protein: CASCEAGAREQFF.

Turning to this clonotype: The junction does not match germline at one end; this may be a read error. The V and J genes are TRBV24-1 and TRBJ2-5; TRBD1 matches at 10 bases. The CDR3 sequence is 15 residues long. Germline-derived CDR1 and CDR2 are KGHDR and SFDVKD. The CDR3 DNA sequence: TGTGCCACCAGTGACTCGACAGGGGGCTGGGAGATCCAGTACTTC. The encoded protein is CATSDSTGGWEIQYF.

The rearrangement joins TRBV20-1 to TRBJ2-3; 7 bases match TRBD1. Trimming at V came to 6 bases and at J to 5 bases, leaving 11 bases not matched to a gene. Germline V gene lookup returns CDR1 DFQATT and CDR2 SNEGSKA (reference sequence). The CDR3 length is 14 residues. CDR3 bases: TGCAGTGCCGGACGAGGACAGGCAGGAGATACGCAGTATTTT. Amino acids: CSAGRGQAGDTQYF.

In its sample, this clonotype was seen a few times. The rearrangement joins TRBV2 to TRBJ1-2; D may be TRBD1 (5 bases). This CDR3 has 14 residues. Trimming removed 0 bases from V and 4 bases from J, with 9 bases in between. Per the germline V gene, CDR1 is SNHLY and CDR2 is FYNNEI. The chain's CDR3 is CASSEATGAYGYTF. In DNA form, the CDR3 reads TGTGCCAGCAGTGAAGCCACCGGGGCCTATGGCTACACCTTC.

This clonotype occurred a few times. The V and J genes are TRBV7-9 and TRBJ2-4, with D maybe TRBD1 (5 bases). The CDR3 length is 13 residues. V gave up 5 bases and J gave up 5 bases, with 10 bases separating them. CDR1 SEHNR and CDR2 FQNEAQ come from the germline V gene (reference sequence). CDR3 in amino acids: CASSPTVQNIQYF. The CDR3 DNA reads TGTGCCAGCAGCCCGACAGTCCAAAACATTCAGTACTTC.

Comments on this clonotype: At one boundary the junction diverges from the germline segment, which might be a read error. The chain carries TRBV18 and TRBJ1-4; TRBD1 might be the D (5 bases). The length of the CDR3 is 14 residues. Germline assignment: CDR1 KGHSH and CDR2 LQKENI. CDR3 loop: CASSPPVPHGGLLF. DNA for the CDR3: TGTGCCAGCTCACCACCGGTCCCCCACGGGGGACTGCTTTTT.

The chain combines TRBV20-1 with TRBJ2-1; 8 bases map to TRBD2. The better agreement between TRBJ2-7 and the DNA end casts doubt on the J call. The germline CDR1 and CDR2 sequences are DFQATT and SNEGSKA (reference sequence). This CDR3 is built from 14 residues. CDR3 loop: CSARSGGAKSEQYF. The CDR3 nucleotides read TGCAGTGCTAGAAGCGGGGGCGCCAAATCCGAGCAGTACTTC.

V usage is TRBV7-2 and J usage is TRBJ1-1, with D unclear. The V end lost 4 bases, the J end lost 2 bases, and 14 bases lay between the germline ends. This CDR3 is built from 15 residues. The germline gives CDR1 SGHTA, CDR2 FQGNSA. CDR3 bases: TGTGCCAGCAGCTCGAAAACCGGGTTAAACACTGAAGCTTTCTTT. Residues: CASSSKTGLNTEAFF. Using reference TRBV7-2 and TRBJ1-1 for the parts outside the CDR3, the full variable domain is GAGVSQSPSNKVTEKGKDVELRCDPISGHTALYWYRQSLGQGLEFLIYFQGNSAPDKSGLPSDRFSAERTGGSVSTLTIQRTQQEDSAVYLCASSSKTGLNTEAFFGQGTRLTVV.

V and J are TRBV29-1 and TRBJ2-7; the D is unclear. The CDR3 extends over 13 amino acids. V was pared by 3 bases and J by 5 bases, with 14 bases between. CDR1 and CDR2 (germline): SQVTM, ANQGSEA. DNA for the CDR3: TGCAGCGTTGATAAGGCTGGTGGGCACGAGCAGTACTTC. The encoded protein is CSVDKAGGHEQYF.